These T cell receptor beta chains were read from a single sample in a study of cytomegalovirus exposure and HLA in healthy donors. The protocol was immunoSEQ multiplex PCR, while the TCRdb copy is restricted to in-frame clones and leaves out a portion. Among about 95,000 clones listed, 60% to 85% were seen once. Material: PBMCs. All receptors come from a woman aged 40 to 49 in good health and CMV-seronegative. The CDR3 runs from the conserved cysteine through the conserved F or W. D genes are given only for firm matches. Clone size is not always given. Where it is, it says once, few, many or a class for expanded clones.

J gene	clone size	D gene	V gene	CDR3 DNA	CDR3 protein
TRBJ1-1	NA	NA	TRBV4-1	TGCGCCAGCAGCCAAGGCCGGGAACTAAACACTGAAGCTTTCTTT	CASSQGRELNTEAFF
TRBJ1-2	few	NA	TRBV19	TGTGCCAGTATCTCCGGCTATGGCTACACCTTC	CASISGYGYTF
TRBJ1-1	NA	TRBD1	TRBV7-3	TGTGCCAGCAGCACCTGGGACAGGGTGAACACTGAAGCTTTCTTT	CASSTWDRVNTEAFF
TRBJ2-7	NA	NA	TRBV6-6	TGTGCCAGCAGTTACCTGGCAGGGTTAAACTCCTACGAGCAGTACTTC	CASSYLAGLNSYEQYF
TRBJ1-5	few	TRBD1	TRBV19	TGTGCCAGTAGTGTACAGGGGGCTAATCAGCCCCAGCATTTT	CASSVQGANQPQHF
TRBJ1-3	NA	NA	TRBV5-6	TGTGCCAGCAGCTTGGATAGGGGTCTCTCTGGAAACACCATATATTTT	CASSLDRGLSGNTIYF
TRBJ1-2	NA	NA	TRBV29-1	TGCAGCGTTGGTTGGCAGGCCCCGGGGGGCTACACCTTC	CSVGWQAPGGYTF
TRBJ2-1	NA	TRBD1	TRBV5-4	TGTGCCAGCAGCTTTTGGGGACAGGGGGCCGGTGAGCAGTTCTTC	CASSFWGQGAGEQFF
TRBJ2-6	NA	NA	TRBV4-2	TGTGCCAGCAGCCCCAAACTTTCCCTCTCTGGGGCCAACGTCCTGACTTTC	CASSPKLSLSGANVLTF
TRBJ1-5	NA	TRBD1	TRBV2	TGTGCCAGCAGTCGCCGGGACAGGACAAGCAATCAGCCCCAGCATTTT	CASSRRDRTSNQPQHF
TRBJ2-7	NA	NA	TRBV4-1	TGCGCCAGCAGCCAAGTCGGCGGAGACTACTACGAGCAGTACTTC	CASSQVGGDYYEQYF
TRBJ2-7	NA	TRBD1	TRBV7-9	TGTGCCAGCAGCCACGCACAGGGGGGACAGGACGAGCAGTACTTC	CASSHAQGGQDEQYF
TRBJ2-3	NA	TRBD1	TRBV19	TGTGCCAGTAGCCGGACAGGGTTGCCAGATACGCAGTATTTT	CASSRTGLPDTQYF
TRBJ2-5	NA	TRBD2	TRBV5-6	TGTGCCAGCAGCTTCAAGACTAGCGGGGGGGAGACCCAGTACTTC	CASSFKTSGGETQYF
TRBJ1-1	few	NA	TRBV5-1	TGCGCCAGCAGCTCCGGGGGGCGGGCGAACACTGAAGCTTTCTTT	CASSSGGRANTEAFF
TRBJ1-5	NA	TRBD1	TRBV2	TGTGCCAGCAGTGATTTGGTTGCAGGGGGCATGGAGCAGCCCCAGCATTTT	CASSDLVAGGMEQPQHF
TRBJ2-7	NA	NA	TRBV5-8	TGTGCCAGCAGCGGCTGGGACAACTACGAGCAGTACTTC	CASSGWDNYEQYF
TRBJ2-2	NA	TRBD1	TRBV7-9	TGTGCCAGCAACATGCGTGGGACAGAAAACACCGGGGAGCTGTTTTTT	CASNMRGTENTGELFF
TRBJ1-1	once	NA	TRBV6-5	TGTGCCAGCACTGAGGGTGGCACTGAAGCTTTCTTT	CASTEGGTEAFF
TRBJ1-6	NA	TRBD1	TRBV5-1	TGCGCCAGCAGCCCGGGACAGTCTTATTCACCCCTCCACTTT	CASSPGQSYSPLHF
TRBJ2-1	NA	TRBD2	TRBV11-1	TGTGCCAGCAGCCCCTCGGGGGGTAGGTATGAGCAGTTCTTC	CASSPSGGRYEQFF
TRBJ2-1	NA	NA	TRBV9	TGTGCCAGCAGCGTAGTCCCCTGGGGCGGTGTTGGCAATGAGCAGTTCTTC	CASSVVPWGGVGNEQFF
TRBJ1-1	NA	TRBD1	TRBV19	TGTGCCAGTAGTATTGGACAGGGGTCTGAAGCTTTCTTT	CASSIGQGSEAFF
TRBJ1-2	NA	TRBD1	TRBV4-3	TGCGCCAGCAGCCAAGCGACAGGGAGTAACTATGGCTACACCTTC	CASSQATGSNYGYTF
TRBJ1-2	NA	TRBD1	TRBV19	TGTGCCAGTAGACTTACAGGGGGCCCTAACTATGGCTACACCTTC	CASRLTGGPNYGYTF
TRBJ2-5	NA	NA	TRBV19	TGTGCCAGTAGTTCGTGGCAGGGTCAGGAGACCCAGTACTTC	CASSSWQGQETQYF
TRBJ2-2	NA	NA	TRBV4-1	TGCGCCAGCAGCCAAGAGCCCTCCGCGAGGGGAGGCACCGGGGAGCTGTTTTTT	CASSQEPSARGGTGELFF
TRBJ2-7	NA	TRBD1	TRBV5-6	TGTGCCAGCAGCCCGGACAGGGGGACCTACGAGCAGTACTTC	CASSPDRGTYEQYF
TRBJ1-2	NA	TRBD1	TRBV9	TGTGCCAGCAGCGCCCCAAACTCACAGGGGACTAACTATGGCTACACCTTC	CASSAPNSQGTNYGYTF
TRBJ2-7	few	NA	TRBV19	TGTGCCAGTAGTATAACACCGGGGGATAGGTCCTACGAGCAGTACTTC	CASSITPGDRSYEQYF
TRBJ2-7	NA	NA	TRBV10-1	TGCGCCACCATGAGTGTGGGGAGCTCCTACGAGCAGTACTTC	CATMSVGSSYEQYF
TRBJ1-2	NA	NA	TRBV30	TGTGCCTGGAGTGGGGGAGGTGGCTACACCTTC	CAWSGGGGYTF
TRBJ1-2	NA	NA	TRBV14	TGTGCCAGCAGCCCGGCGGGGGGTTACTATGGCTACACCTTC	CASSPAGGYYGYTF
TRBJ2-5	few	NA	TRBV2	TGTGCCAGCATGAAGGACAGCCGGGAGACCCAGTACTTC	CASMKDSRETQYF
TRBJ2-1	NA	TRBD1	TRBV19	TGTGCCAGTAGAGACAATTTAGGGACAGGGGGTAATGAGCAGTTCTTC	CASRDNLGTGGNEQFF
TRBJ2-3	NA	TRBD2	TRBV4-2	TGTGCCAGCAGCCAAGAACCGTCCGGGGACTACACAGATACGCAGTATTTT	CASSQEPSGDYTDTQYF